Below are 14 T cell receptor beta chains sequenced from a single sample in a study of T cell repertoires in cytomegalovirus infection. Their target antigens are unknown. TCRdb reprocessed the reads with MiXCR, giving one entry per CDR3 protein. The sample lists roughly 280,000 distinct CDR3 sequences; approximately 22% were seen once. This specimen consisted of cultured PBMCs, obtained from culture after CMV antigen stimulation. Source of these receptors: a human donor in good health (CMV status not recorded). Some clones in this sample may be carry-over from other donors' samples.

This clonotype was counted many times. The chain has TRBV7-2 and TRBJ1-1, with D unclear. This CDR3 has 14 residues. Germline loops: CDR1 SGHTA, CDR2 FQGNSA. V lost 2 bases and J lost 2, with 9 bases in between. The CDR3 nucleotides are TGTGCCAGCAGCTTAAGCAGGTCCAACACTGAAGCTTTCTTT. Its translation is CASSLSRSNTEAFF. Drawing the rest from reference TRBV7-2 and TRBJ1-1, the complete variable domain is GAGVSQSPSNKVTEKGKDVELRCDPISGHTALYWYRQSLGQGLEFLIYFQGNSAPDKSGLPSDRFSAERTGGSVSTLTIQRTQQEDSAVYLCASSLSRSNTEAFFGQGTRLTVV.

J is TRBJ1-2 and V is TRBV10-3; no clear D. This CDR3 spans 12 amino acids. The germline V gene has CDR1 ENHRY and CDR2 SYGVKD. V lost 6 bases and J lost 7, with 12 bases in between. The CDR3 here is CAIRTDRAGYTF. DNA for the CDR3: TGTGCCATCAGGACGGACCGCGCTGGCTACACCTTC.

The CDR3 reads CASSHSWDLSVETQYF. CDR3 DNA: TGCGCCAGCAGCCATTCATGGGACCTCAGCGTCGAGACCCAGTACTTC. V usage is TRBV4-1 and J usage is TRBJ2-5; D may be TRBD1 or TRBD2 (5 bases each). This CDR3 is 16 amino acids long. Trimming took 3 bases from V and 5 from J, leaving 19 bases between them. Germline CDR1 is MGHRA and CDR2 is YSYEKL.

This clonotype occurred a few times. V usage is TRBV27 and J usage is TRBJ1-2, with 7 bases that match TRBD1. The CDR3 contains 13 residues. The germline CDR1 and CDR2 sequences are MNHEY and SMNVEV (reference sequence). J was trimmed by 6 bases and V by 3 bases; bases with no gene match: 4. CDR3 region: CASSFRQGDGYTF. CDR3 coding DNA: TGTGCCAGCAGTTTCAGACAGGGAGATGGCTACACCTTC.

The J gene is TRBJ2-1, the V gene TRBV19, with 10 bases that match TRBD2. Germline trimming cut 5 bases from V and 8 bases from J; bases unmatched to any gene: 9. The CDR3 sequence is 15 residues long. Germline V gives CDR1 LNHDA, CDR2 SQIVND (reference sequence). DNA of the CDR3: TGTGCCAGTAGTTTTAGTCGGCTAGCGGGAGATGAGCAGTTCTTC. Its translation: CASSFSRLAGDEQFF.

Many counts were recorded for this clonotype. The CDR3, as DNA: TGTGCCAGCAGCCCCCCCGCGTGGATCTACGAGCAGTACTTC. Protein sequence: CASSPPAWIYEQYF. The gene calls are TRBV7-2 and TRBJ2-7, with no clear D. The germline CDR1 and CDR2 sequences are SGHTA and FQGNSA. The CDR3 has 14 residues. V dropped 5 bases and J dropped 3 bases, with 14 bases sitting between them.

The chain combines TRBV28 with TRBJ2-5; 7 bases line up with TRBD1. This CDR3 spans 15 amino acids. Germline V lookup: CDR1 MDHEN, CDR2 SYDVKM. The V segment lost 5 bases and the J segment 5 bases; nucleotides outside the gene matches: 11. CDR3 residues: CASSEATGYGETQYF. The CDR3 DNA reads as TGTGCCAGCAGTGAGGCGACAGGGTACGGGGAGACCCAGTACTTC. Looking up the rest from reference TRBV28 and TRBJ2-5 gives the full variable domain: DVKVTQSSRYLVKRTGEKVFLECVQDMDHENMFWYRQDPGLGLRLIYFSYDVKMKEKGDIPEGYSVSREKKERFSLILESASTNQTSMYLCASSEATGYGETQYFGPGTRLLVL.

The chain has TRBV4-1 and TRBJ1-1; D gene ambiguous. The CDR3 contains 15 residues. Between the trimmed V and J ends, which lost 4 bases and 1 base, there was a span of 13 bases. The germline gives CDR1 MGHRA, CDR2 YSYEKL. The CDR3 DNA reads TGCGCCAGCAGCCGGCGGGAGGAGACGAACACTGAAGCTTTCTTT. Its protein product is CASSRREETNTEAFF.

Only a few counts were recorded for this clonotype. V usage is TRBV15 and J usage is TRBJ1-2, with no clear D. Trimming pared 0 bases from V and 8 bases from J, leaving 10 bases between. CDR1 and CDR2 (germline): LNHNV, YYDKDF (reference sequence). This CDR3 has 13 amino acids. CDR3 sequence: CATSRDRGSGYTF. Written as DNA, the CDR3 is TGTGCCACCAGCAGAGATAGAGGTTCCGGCTACACCTTC.

This clonotype was detected ten times or more. J is TRBJ1-2 and V is TRBV25-1; 7 bases are shared with TRBD1. CDR1 is MGHDK, CDR2 SYGVNS, per germline. The CDR3 has 15 residues. V lost 3 bases to trimming and J lost 2 bases; unmatched junction nucleotides: 6. The CDR3 DNA reads as TGTGCCAGCAGTGACACGAGACAGGGCAACTATGGCTACACCTTC. Amino acids: CASSDTRQGNYGYTF.

This clonotype was detected a few times. This chain joins TRBV7-2 and TRBJ2-3; D call uncertain. From germline, CDR1 is SGHTA and CDR2 FQGNSA. Trimming left V 1 base short and J 1 base short, with 6 bases between. This CDR3 has 14 residues. The CDR3 reads CASSLVVGTDTQYF. Here the CDR3 DNA reads TGTGCCAGCAGCTTAGTTGTGGGCACAGATACGCAGTATTTT.

The chain joins TRBV11-1 to TRBJ1-1, with 10 bases identical to TRBD1. V shed 4 bases and J 3 bases; nucleotides not matched to a gene: 11. The CDR3 runs 17 residues. Germline V CDR1 and CDR2: SGHAT, FQDESV (reference sequence). The chain's CDR3 is CASSSGTGAGRDTEAFF. Here the CDR3 DNA reads TGTGCCAGCAGCTCAGGGACAGGGGCGGGAAGGGACACTGAAGCTTTCTTT.

A few counts support this clonotype. The chain has TRBV4-3 and TRBJ2-5; possibly TRBD2 for D (6 bases). CDR3 length: 17 amino acids. V lost 0 bases and J lost 2, with 16 bases in between. The V gene's germline CDR1 is LGHNA and CDR2 YSLEER. The CDR3 bases are TGCGCCAGCAGCCAAGATTGGCCTAGCGCCCTACAAGAGACCCAGTACTTC. It translates to CASSQDWPSALQETQYF.

This chain joins TRBV6-6 and TRBJ1-5, with a tentative D call TRBD1 (5 bases). The V end was cut by 5 bases, the J end by 4 bases, with 12 bases between. This CDR3 region has 14 residues. CDR1 and CDR2 from the germline V gene are MNHNY and SVGAGI (reference sequence). The CDR3 protein is CASSGDSYNQPQHF. The CDR3, as DNA: TGTGCCAGCAGTGGCGACAGCTATAATCAGCCCCAGCATTTT.